The 31 T cell receptor beta chains listed next were all sequenced from one sample in a study of radiation and T cells in renal cell carcinoma (dated by TCRdb to 2020 to 2022). The time point label for this specimen denotes: baseline pretreatment blood. Per the publication, the treatment or condition label means: 15 Gy SBRT to primary tumor, nephrectomy 4 weeks later. Libraries were built with the immunoSEQ multiplex PCR assay. The clones in this table, taken by TCRdb from immuneACCESS, are in-frame only. Not every clone is retained; where verified, under half of the shortfall comes from an unresolved V gene, and the cause of the rest is unknown. This sample lists 50,000 to 75,000 clones; 65% to 85% were detected once. Approximately 6.8% of the sample lies in the top ten. The sample consisted of blood, taken from a patient whose treatment included radiotherapy and nephrectomy. These TCRs come from a man in his fifties or sixties with renal cell carcinoma.

This rearrangement joins TRBV11-2 to TRBJ2-7; 8 bases agree with TRBD2. Germline V gene lookup returns CDR1 SGHAT and CDR2 FQNNGV. Trimming at V came to 1 base and at J to 5 bases, leaving 13 bases not matched to a gene. The CDR3 contains 17 residues. The DNA of the CDR3 is TGTGCCAGCAGCTTAGTACGGGGGGGAAAGCTCCGTGACGAGCAGTACTTC. It translates to CASSLVRGGKLRDEQYF.

V gene TRBV30 combines with J gene TRBJ2-5; possibly TRBD1 for D (5 bases). The V gene's germline CDR1 is GTSNPN and CDR2 SVGIG (reference sequence). The CDR3 is made up of 13 amino acids. V lost 5 bases and J 1 base, leaving 11 bases between the germline ends. The CDR3 nucleotides read TGTGCCTGGGGGGCCGGGCCCCAAGAGACCCAGTACTTC. Its protein product is CAWGAGPQETQYF.

This clone has only one observation. The gene calls are TRBV6-6 and TRBJ2-7, with 7 bases fitting TRBD2. V lost 0 bases to trimming and J lost 6 bases; unmatched junction nucleotides: 5. CDR1 and CDR2 (germline): MNHNY, SVGAGI (reference sequence). This CDR3 has 14 amino acids. CDR3: CASSYSAGDSEQYV. The CDR3 DNA is TGTGCCAGCAGTTACTCGGCGGGGGATTCCGAGCAGTACGTC.

The chain couples TRBV19 to TRBJ1-1; tentatively, D is TRBD1 (5 bases). Germline CDR1 and CDR2: LNHDA and SQIVND (reference sequence). CDR3 size: 13 residues. The V end was cut by 6 bases, the J end by 7 bases, with 15 bases between. The CDR3: CASSFFVGGEAFF. In DNA, the CDR3 is TGTGCCAGTAGCTTCTTCGTCGGGGGTGAAGCTTTCTTT.

The chain links TRBV12-5 to TRBJ2-7, with 10 nucleotides matching TRBD1. The V gene end was trimmed by 5 bases and the J gene end by 5 bases; junction bases not matched to a gene: 9. Germline V lookup: CDR1 LGHNT, CDR2 FRNRAP. The CDR3 runs 15 residues. The CDR3 DNA follows: TGTGCTAGTGGTGCCCGGACAGGGGGGGGCGACGAGCAGTACTTC. It yields the protein CASGARTGGGDEQYF.

The chain has TRBV6-5 and TRBJ1-2; D gene ambiguous. This CDR3 comprises 14 residues. Germline CDR1 MNHEY, CDR2 SVGAGI. Trimming took 0 bases from V and 8 from J, leaving 13 bases between them. In DNA, the CDR3 is TGTGCCAGCAGTTACTCGACCACCGGGTACGGCTACACCTTC. Residues: CASSYSTTGYGYTF.

This chain joins TRBV10-3 and TRBJ2-7; D remains ambiguous. V was shortened by 3 bases and J by 5 bases, with 8 bases between the two germline ends. Germline CDR1 reads ENHRY; CDR2 reads SYGVKD. The CDR3 contains 12 residues. The CDR3 spells CAISDKPDEQYV. The CDR3, as DNA: TGTGCCATCAGTGACAAACCCGACGAGCAGTACGTC.

This clone has only a few counts. The CDR3, as DNA: TGTGCCAGCAGTGGGACAGGGTTTGACGAGCAGTACGTC. Protein sequence: CASSGTGFDEQYV. The chain couples TRBV6-1 to TRBJ2-7; 8 bases map to TRBD1. Germline lookup yields CDR1 MNHNS and CDR2 SASEGT. CDR3 length: 13 amino acids. V shed 4 bases, J shed 5 bases, and the junction held 4 bases outside the gene matches.

The CDR3 region is CASGLERLAGDTQYF. The CDR3 bases are TGTGCTAGTGGTTTGGAACGACTAGCGGGGGATACGCAGTATTTT. This rearrangement joins TRBV12-5 to TRBJ2-3, with TRBD2 identical over 11 bases. The germline CDR1 and CDR2 sequences are LGHNT and FRNRAP. V shed 1 base, J shed 6 bases, and the junction held 3 bases outside the gene matches. The CDR3 runs to 15 residues.

The chain combines TRBV7-9 with TRBJ2-5; 15 bases match TRBD2. With V trimmed by 5 bases and J by 5 bases, 6 bases remained unmatched. The CDR3 consists of 16 residues. CDR1 is SEHNR, CDR2 FQNEAQ, per germline (reference sequence). The CDR3 coding sequence is TGTGCCAGCAGCGGCCGGACTAGCGGGAGGGCTGAGACCCAGTACTTC. This translates into CASSGRTSGRAETQYF.

The J gene is TRBJ2-5, the V gene TRBV29-1; D is ambiguous. This CDR3 region has 14 residues. The germline V and J ends were trimmed by 5 bases and 1 base, with 14 bases remaining between them. Germline CDR1 reads SQVTM; CDR2 reads ANQGSEA. This chain's CDR3 is CSVPGPNRQETQYF. The CDR3 nucleotides are TGCAGCGTTCCCGGGCCGAACCGCCAAGAGACCCAGTACTTC.

V gene TRBV4-1 combines with J gene TRBJ2-7; possibly TRBD2 for D (6 bases). The CDR3 loop spans 15 amino acids. The V gene lost 4 bases and the J gene lost 2 bases, with 15 bases spanning the gap. Germline values: CDR1 MGHRA, CDR2 YSYEKL. The CDR3 loop reads CASSLGGIGAYEQYF. In nucleotides, the CDR3 is TGCGCCAGCAGCCTCGGCGGGATTGGGGCCTACGAGCAGTACTTC.

The genes are TRBV7-2 and TRBJ2-3; D gene ambiguous. CDR1 is SGHTA and CDR2 is FQGNSA in the germline V gene. V lost 4 bases to trimming and J lost 4 bases, with 9 bases between them. This CDR3 spans 13 amino acids. Written as DNA, the CDR3 is TGTGCCAGCAGCTACGGTGGCTCAGATACGCAGTATTTT. The encoded protein is CASSYGGSDTQYF.

The V and J genes are TRBV5-1 and TRBJ1-4; D possibly corresponds to TRBD1 (5 bases). The CDR3 runs to 18 residues. Germline lookup yields CDR1 SGHRS and CDR2 YFSETQ. The V end was cut by 0 bases, the J end by 0 bases, with 15 bases between. CDR3 sequence: CASSLAAGTVATNEKLFF. The CDR3 region has the DNA TGCGCCAGCAGCTTGGCGGCGGGGACCGTTGCAACTAATGAAAAACTGTTTTTT.

The chain carries TRBV19 and TRBJ1-2; D is uncertain. V lost 3 bases, J lost 7 bases, and 12 bases lay in between. The CDR3 is 13 amino acids. In germline, CDR1 is LNHDA, CDR2 SQIVND (reference sequence). The CDR3 is CASSMGADVGYTF. CDR3 DNA sequence: TGTGCCAGTAGTATGGGTGCGGATGTTGGCTACACCTTC.

The J gene is TRBJ1-1, the V gene TRBV14; 10 bases agree with TRBD1. The CDR3 covers 14 residues. Trimming removed 4 bases from V and 4 bases from J; junction bases left unmatched: 3. Germline values: CDR1 SGHDN, CDR2 FVKESK. In DNA form, the CDR3 reads TGTGCCAGCAGCCTGGACAGGGGGAGCACTGAAGCTTTCTTT. Residues: CASSLDRGSTEAFF.

The chain joins TRBV19 to TRBJ2-2, with D perhaps being TRBD1 or TRBD2 (5 bases each). Germline V gene sequence: CDR1 LNHDA, CDR2 SQIVND (reference sequence). V lost 4 bases and J 2 bases, leaving 8 bases between the germline ends. The CDR3 runs to 14 residues. CDR3 sequence (DNA): TGTGCCAGTAGTACGGGACCAAACACCGGGGAGCTGTTTTTT. Translated, it gives CASSTGPNTGELFF.

The rearrangement joins TRBV28 to TRBJ1-1; a weak D match, TRBD1 (6 bases). Germline lookup yields CDR1 MDHEN and CDR2 SYDVKM. The CDR3 contains 15 residues. The V end was cut by 1 base, the J end by 5 bases, with 14 bases between. Here the CDR3 reads CASSLSFRGETEAFF. DNA of the CDR3: TGTGCCAGCAGTTTATCATTCAGGGGTGAAACTGAAGCTTTCTTT.

This sequence joins TRBV27 and TRBJ2-2, with unresolved D. Germline assignment: CDR1 MNHEY and CDR2 SMNVEV (reference sequence). The CDR3 has 13 amino acids. The V and J ends lost 2 bases and 4 bases respectively, with 5 bases between them. The CDR3 region has the DNA TGTGCCAGCAGTTTACACAGCACCGGGGAGCTGTTTTTT. Translation gives CASSLHSTGELFF.

The V call is TRBV5-6, the J call TRBJ1-1; 10 bases agree with TRBD1. The V gene's germline CDR1 is SGHDT and CDR2 YYEEEE. This CDR3 comprises 15 residues. After removal of 4 bases from V and 6 bases from J, the junction contained 9 bases not matched to a gene. CDR3 DNA sequence: TGTGCCAGCAGCCAATTCCGGGACAGGGGCCCTGAAGCTTTCTTT. As protein: CASSQFRDRGPEAFF.

J is TRBJ2-7 and V is TRBV15; no clear D gene. V shed 0 bases and J shed 7 bases, with 10 bases lying between them. The CDR3 totals 13 residues. CDR1 LNHNV and CDR2 YYDKDF come from the germline V gene (reference sequence). DNA of the CDR3: TGTGCCACCAGCAGAGAAGAAGGAACAGAGCAGTACTTC. This gives the protein CATSREEGTEQYF.

The chain links TRBV6-4 to TRBJ2-1; D is possibly TRBD1 (6 bases). This CDR3 has 14 amino acids. V was trimmed by 2 bases and J by 9 bases, leaving 14 bases between them. Germline V lookup: CDR1 MRHNA, CDR2 SNTAGT. The CDR3 sequence: CASSDHSEGGEQFF. The CDR3 nucleotides read TGTGCCAGCAGTGACCACTCGGAAGGGGGTGAGCAGTTCTTC.

The rearrangement links TRBV6-5 to TRBJ2-1; 13 bases are shared with TRBD2. Germline V gene lookup returns CDR1 MNHEY and CDR2 SVGAGI. The CDR3 is made up of 15 amino acids. Trimming at V came to 5 bases and at J to 7 bases, leaving 5 bases not matched to a gene. CDR3 DNA sequence: TGTGCCAGCAGTATTGGACTAGCGGGAGATAATGAGCAGTTCTTC. Translation: CASSIGLAGDNEQFF.

The sample holds a few counts of this clone. The V gene is TRBV19, the J gene TRBJ1-5; D is unclear. Trimming took 5 bases from V and 5 from J, leaving 10 bases between them. The CDR3 is made up of 13 amino acids. Germline CDR1 LNHDA, CDR2 SQIVND (reference sequence). The CDR3 reads CASSVTRYQPQHF. Written as DNA, the CDR3 is TGTGCCAGTAGTGTGACAAGGTATCAGCCCCAGCATTTT.

V gene TRBV7-2 combines with J gene TRBJ2-1; 9 bases map to TRBD2. CDR1 and CDR2 from the germline V gene are SGHTA and FQGNSA. This CDR3 has 16 amino acids. Trimming cost V 5 bases and J 7 bases; bases outside gene matches: 12. The CDR3 region is CASSPGGSGGYNEQFF. CDR3 DNA: TGTGCCAGCAGCCCGGGGGGTAGCGGGGGTTATAATGAGCAGTTCTTC.

This clone was picked up one time. This chain uses TRBV5-6 with TRBJ2-5; maybe TRBD1 (7 bases). The CDR3 length is 15 residues. V was cut by 2 bases and J by 5 bases, with 16 bases left in between. The V gene's germline CDR1 is SGHDT and CDR2 YYEEEE. DNA of the CDR3: TGTGCCAGCAGCTTACCCCGGACAGGAGGGGAGACCCAGTACTTC. Translating it yields CASSLPRTGGETQYF.

In DNA, the CDR3 is TGTGCCAGCAGCTTGGGACAGGGCGCATATACGCAGTATTTT. Protein product: CASSLGQGAYTQYF. The chain uses TRBV11-3 and TRBJ2-3; 9 bases match TRBD1. Trimming at V came to 3 bases and at J to 7 bases, leaving 5 bases not matched to a gene. The CDR3 contains 14 residues. Germline V gene sequence: CDR1 SGHNT, CDR2 YENEEA.

The V gene is TRBV7-9, the J gene TRBJ2-1; 13 positions agree with TRBD2. Germline assignment: CDR1 SEHNR and CDR2 FQNEAQ (reference sequence). The CDR3 contains 15 residues. V was clipped by 1 base and J by 7 bases; unmatched bases: 1. CDR3 DNA sequence: TGTGCCAGCAGCTTAGGACTAGCGGGGGGAAATGAGCAGTTCTTC. Translating it yields CASSLGLAGGNEQFF.

The chain employs TRBV18 and TRBJ1-1; D is ambiguous. Germline assignment: CDR1 KGHSH and CDR2 LQKENI. CDR3 length equals 12 residues. The V end was cut by 8 bases, the J end by 1 base, with 8 bases between. The CDR3 loop reads CASHIRNTEAFF. The CDR3 region has the DNA TGTGCCAGCCATATACGGAACACTGAAGCTTTCTTT.

The chain is built from TRBV30 and TRBJ2-5; 7 nucleotides agree with TRBD1. Germline CDR1 reads GTSNPN; CDR2 reads SVGIG (reference sequence). V dropped 0 bases and J dropped 2; count of bases not matched to a gene: 3. CDR3 length: 14 amino acids. The CDR3 region is CAWSVKGAQETQYF. The CDR3 coding sequence is TGTGCCTGGAGTGTAAAGGGGGCTCAAGAGACCCAGTACTTC. The whole variable domain, filled in from reference TRBV30 and TRBJ2-5, reads SQTIHQWPATLVQPVGSPLSLECTVEGTSNPNLYWYRQAAGRGLQLLFYSVGIGQISSEVPQNLSASRPQDRQFILSSKKLLLSDSGFYLCAWSVKGAQETQYFGPGTRLLVL.

This rearrangement joins TRBV18 to TRBJ2-7; possibly TRBD2 for D (6 bases). The CDR3 contains 12 residues. With 3 bases removed from V and 6 bases from J, the gap between germline ends came to 9 bases. Germline V gene lookup returns CDR1 KGHSH and CDR2 LQKENI. This chain's CDR3 is CASSPMGGEQYF. The CDR3, as DNA: TGTGCCAGCTCACCTATGGGGGGCGAGCAGTACTTC.